These 21 T cell receptor beta chains were all obtained from the same sample, sequenced in a study of blood T cell repertoires in COVID-19. TCRdb's table, derived via immunoSEQ multiplex PCR, lists solely in-frame clones and lacks some. The sample has about 350,000 clones, 80% to 90% seen once; the top ten hold approximately 5%. The specimen was PBMCs or T cells enriched from blood (not recorded which). The receptor source for this set is a woman in her twenties or thirties who had recovered from COVID-19.

The gene calls are TRBV5-1 and TRBJ1-2; D possibly corresponds to TRBD1 (6 bases). The V end was cut by 6 bases, the J end by 7 bases, with 19 bases between. In germline, CDR1 is SGHRS, CDR2 YFSETQ. CDR3 size: 14 residues. CDR3 nucleotides: TGCGCCAGCAACGGGGGGCCAGGTGAGGGTGGCTACACCTTC. Translating gives CASNGGPGEGGYTF.

The CDR3 DNA follows: TGTGCCAGCAGCCCATGGACAGGGCCTCAGCCCCAGCATTTT. Translation gives CASSPWTGPQPQHF. The rearrangement links TRBV7-8 to TRBJ1-5; 8 bases agree with TRBD1. CDR3 size: 14 residues. With V trimmed by 5 bases and J by 6 bases, 6 bases remained unmatched. CDR1 is SGHVS, CDR2 FQNEAQ, per germline.

This chain connects TRBV2 to TRBJ1-2, with a possible D match to TRBD1 (5 bases). Germline V CDR1 and CDR2: SNHLY, FYNNEI. The CDR3 has 13 residues. Trimming stripped 6 bases from V and 4 bases from J, with 12 bases between. CDR3 in amino acids: CASRDDSVYGYTF. Written as DNA, the CDR3 is TGTGCCAGCAGGGACGACAGTGTCTATGGCTACACCTTC. Based on the CDR3 plus reference TRBV2 and TRBJ1-2, the full variable domain is EPEVTQTPSHQVTQMGQEVILRCVPISNHLYFYWYRQILGQKVEFLVSFYNNEISEKSEIFDDQFSVERPDGSNFTLKIRSTKLEDSAMYFCASRDDSVYGYTFGSGTRLTVV.

CDR3 protein: CASSSGGVTQYF. The DNA of the CDR3 is TGTGCCAGCAGTTCGGGGGGGGTGACCCAGTACTTC. This chain links TRBV12-3 or TRBV12-4 with TRBJ2-5, with 8 bases identical to TRBD2. After removal of 4 bases from V and 7 bases from J, the junction contained 2 bases not matched to a gene. This CDR3 has 12 amino acids.

This rearrangement joins TRBV5-4 to TRBJ1-1; D gene ambiguous. The length of the CDR3 is 12 residues. V lost 1 base, J lost 4 bases, and 5 bases lay in between. Germline CDR1 and CDR2: SGHNT and YYREEE (reference sequence). The CDR3 sequence: CASSLFGTEAFF. The CDR3 bases are TGTGCCAGCAGCTTGTTCGGCACTGAAGCTTTCTTT. Using reference TRBV5-4 and TRBJ1-1 for the parts outside the CDR3, the full variable domain is ETGVTQSPTHLIKTRGQQVTLRCSSQSGHNTVSWYQQALGQGPQFIFQYYREEENGRGNFPPRFSGLQFPNYSSELNVNALELDDSALYLCASSLFGTEAFFGQGTRLTVV.

The chain couples TRBV5-1 to TRBJ1-6, with D unresolved. Germline V lookup: CDR1 SGHRS, CDR2 YFSETQ. The germline V and J ends were trimmed by 0 bases and 3 bases, with 4 bases remaining between them. The CDR3 extends over 14 amino acids. CDR3 region: CASSLDNYNSPLHF. The CDR3 coding sequence is TGCGCCAGCAGCTTGGATAACTATAATTCACCCCTCCACTTT.

This clone was picked up one time. The rearrangement joins TRBV6-5 to TRBJ2-1, with TRBD2 identical over 8 bases. The CDR3 is 15 residues long. Germline V gives CDR1 MNHEY, CDR2 SVGAGI. V lost 6 bases to trimming and J lost 2 bases; unmatched junction nucleotides: 6. CDR3 in amino acids: CASSRAGGAYNEQFF. DNA for the CDR3: TGTGCCAGCAGCCGTGCGGGGGGAGCCTACAATGAGCAGTTCTTC.

CDR3 DNA sequence: TGTGCCACCAGTGATTTGGGCGGGGGGGCCTCTGAGCAGTTCTTC. It specifies CATSDLGGGASEQFF. The chain employs TRBV24-1 and TRBJ2-1, with TRBD2 matching over 9 bases. CDR1 and CDR2 (germline): KGHDR, SFDVKD. J lost 9 bases, V lost 0 bases, and 5 bases had no gene match. CDR3 length: 15 residues.

V usage is TRBV4-1 and J usage is TRBJ1-1; weak D call: TRBD1 (6 bases). Germline V gene sequence: CDR1 MGHRA, CDR2 YSYEKL. Trimming removed 2 bases at V and 7 bases at J, with 17 bases between. The CDR3 totals 15 residues. Here the CDR3 reads CASSQTQGVGGEAFF. CDR3 coding DNA: TGCGCCAGCAGCCAAACACAGGGAGTCGGCGGTGAAGCTTTCTTT.

This chain joins TRBV6-2 or TRBV6-3 and TRBJ1-2; weak D call: TRBD1 (6 bases). The CDR3 contains 13 residues. The ends were cut back, 2 bases at V and 8 bases at J, with 12 bases in the middle. Germline CDR1 MNHEY, CDR2 SVGEGT. The CDR3 loop is CASSYRGAKGYTF. CDR3 bases: TGTGCCAGCAGTTACCGGGGGGCAAAAGGCTACACCTTC.

The rearrangement links TRBV9 to TRBJ1-3, with D perhaps matching TRBD1 (5 bases). V gave up 0 bases and J gave up 5 bases, with 9 bases separating them. The CDR3 length is 14 residues. CDR1 and CDR2 from the germline V gene are SGDLS and YYNGEE. In nucleotides, the CDR3 is TGTGCCAGCAGCGTAGCAGGGAATCGAAACACCATATATTTT. Translating it yields CASSVAGNRNTIYF.

V is TRBV19 and J is TRBJ2-2, with 8 bases that match TRBD2. Germline CDR1 and CDR2: LNHDA and SQIVND (reference sequence). V gave up 3 bases and J gave up 5 bases; unmatched junction bases: 5. This CDR3 region has 15 residues. The CDR3 sequence: CASSIRGLVTGELFF. Here the CDR3 DNA reads TGTGCCAGTAGTATTAGGGGACTAGTAACCGGGGAGCTGTTTTTT.

The chain employs TRBV19 and TRBJ2-2; tentative D call: TRBD1 (6 bases). The germline V gene has CDR1 LNHDA and CDR2 SQIVND (reference sequence). The CDR3 extends over 14 amino acids. Trimming cost V 10 bases and J 4 bases, with 16 bases left between them. Here the CDR3 reads CAIGGRGSTGELFF. The CDR3 nucleotides are TGTGCCATAGGTGGCAGGGGAAGCACCGGGGAGCTGTTTTTT.

This clone occurred once. The chain combines TRBV12-3 or TRBV12-4 with TRBJ1-3; D unclear. The length of the CDR3 is 13 residues. V lost 7 bases to trimming and J lost 1 base, with 8 bases between them. DNA of the CDR3: TGTGCCAGCAACATTGAATCTGGAAACACCATATATTTT. It encodes CASNIESGNTIYF.

This sequence joins TRBV7-2 and TRBJ2-3; 16 bases line up with TRBD2. V was clipped by 1 base and J by 3 bases; unmatched bases: 4. Germline-derived CDR1 and CDR2 are SGHTA and FQGNSA. The CDR3 loop spans 18 amino acids. The CDR3 sequence: CASSLVGTSGGATDTQYF. CDR3 in DNA: TGTGCCAGCAGCTTAGTTGGGACTAGCGGGGGGGCGACAGATACGCAGTATTTT.

This clone was counted only a few times. The rearrangement links TRBV11-2 to TRBJ2-1; TRBD2 matches 11 bases. The germline V gene has CDR1 SGHAT and CDR2 FQNNGV. Losses at the gene ends were 2 bases for V and 7 bases for J; bases not matched to a gene: 4. The CDR3 covers 15 residues. This CDR3 reads CASSLLAGGLNEQFF. CDR3 DNA sequence: TGTGCCAGCAGCTTACTAGCGGGGGGCTTGAATGAGCAGTTCTTC.

The J gene is TRBJ1-1, the V gene TRBV19; 9 bases are shared with TRBD1. This CDR3 is 15 amino acids long. Germline CDR1 is LNHDA and CDR2 is SQIVND (reference sequence). J gave up 1 base and V 8 bases, and 8 bases lay outside the gene matches. CDR3 protein: CASSWTGVTNTEAFF. In DNA, the CDR3 is TGTGCCAGTTCGTGGACAGGGGTCACGAACACTGAAGCTTTCTTT. Using reference TRBV19 and TRBJ1-1 for the parts outside the CDR3, the full variable domain is DGGITQSPKYLFRKEGQNVTLSCEQNLNHDAMYWYRQDPGQGLRLIYYSQIVNDFQKGDIAEGYSVSREKKESFPLTVTSAQKNPTAFYLCASSWTGVTNTEAFFGQGTRLTVV.

The genes are TRBV2 and TRBJ2-1, with D possibly matching TRBD1 (5 bases). From germline, CDR1 is SNHLY and CDR2 FYNNEI. The CDR3 consists of 14 residues. Trimming stripped 8 bases from V and 8 bases from J, with 19 bases between. CDR3 nucleotide sequence: TGTGCCAGCTGTAAAGAAGCTACAGGCGATGAGCAGTTCTTC. This encodes CASCKEATGDEQFF.

This rearrangement joins TRBV7-3 to TRBJ1-2; a possible D gene is TRBD1 (5 bases). The V and J ends lost 2 bases and 4 bases respectively, with 17 bases between them. Germline V gives CDR1 SGHTA, CDR2 FQGTGA. The CDR3 length is 16 residues. DNA for the CDR3: TGTGCCAGCAGCTTAGATTGGGATGGGGGAGGCTATGGCTACACCTTC. It codes for CASSLDWDGGGYGYTF.

This clone was counted a single time. This sequence joins TRBV21-1 and TRBJ2-3; TRBD1 reflects the table's D call only, with no check against the DNA. TRBV21-1 is listed as a pseudogene. The CDR3 has 16 amino acids. CDR3 DNA: TGTGCCAGCACCGAAAGGAGGACAGGGTCGCCAGATACGCAGTATTTT. It specifies CASTERRTGSPDTQYF.

This clone has just one count. This chain uses TRBV5-1 with TRBJ2-2; D is perhaps TRBD2 (5 bases). Trimming removed 0 bases from V and 8 bases from J, with 11 bases in between. CDR3 size: 14 residues. CDR1 is SGHRS and CDR2 is YFSETQ in the germline V gene. The CDR3 coding sequence is TGCGCCAGCAGCTTGGCCCTCGGGAAAGGGGAGCTGTTTTTT. Encoded protein: CASSLALGKGELFF.